This TCR beta chain came from a study of CD8+CD57+ T cells in acquired aplastic anemia. Study background: Roughly 3.2 ug was the average amount of DNA from sorted CD4+ and CD8+ cells. Healthy donors averaged approximately 11 million reads for CD4+ cells.

Study outcomes and limitations: CD8+ Simpson's diversity did not differ significantly between patients and controls. Patients and controls were found to share twenty-nine CD8+ CDR3 sequences.

Genomic DNA constituted the template upon which TCR beta VDJ and CDR3 profiling was performed. From the reads, TCRdb called clonotypes with MiXCR, one entry per CDR3 protein. Of fewer than 200,000 distinct CDR3 sequences in the sample, 60% to 70% are singletons; the top ten hold 45%. V was clipped by 6 bases and J by 2 bases, with 9 bases between them. CDR1 is SQVTM and CDR2 is ANQGSEA in the germline V gene. This CDR3 is 12 amino acids long. Of note for this clonotype: The target antigen is unknown.

Specimen: sorted CD4+, CD8+, or CD8+CD57+ T cells (not recorded which) from PBMCs. This chain joins TRBV29-1 and TRBJ2-3; D gene uncertain. The origin of this receptor is a human donor in good health. CDR3 region: CSVSDPTDTQYF. CDR3 bases: TGCAGCGTCTCAGACCCCACAGATACGCAGTATTTT.